This TCR beta chain was captured in a study of T cells in Graves' hyperthyroidism and ophthalmopathy. Overall study results and limits: Most clonotypes expanded in thyroid above 0.001 were likewise present in blood.

Not enrolled were patients with uncontrolled infection, other autoimmune disease, pregnancy or lactation. With regard to this clonotype: Its antigen remains unknown.

The CDR3 is 13 residues long. The V end lost 6 bases, the J end lost 15 bases, and 21 bases lay between the germline ends. Germline assignment: CDR1 LNHDA and CDR2 SQIVND (reference sequence). Regions amplified from RNA transcripts were the TCR beta CDR3 regions. Primed by the HTBI set, a first-round RT-PCR was run on the TCR CDR3. TCRdb processed the multiplex PCR reads anew with MiXCR; each CDR3 protein has one entry. The sample includes a few hundred thousand distinct CDR3 sequences, about a sixth seen only once; the top ten take more than 3%. Source material: blood. The chain carries TRBV19 and TRBJ2-1; the D gene is possibly TRBD1 (6 bases). The source is a woman aged 40 to 50 with Graves' ophthalmopathy. The CDR3 loop is CASSPGTTSRGFF. As DNA, the CDR3 is TGTGCCAGTAGCCCCGGGACCACTTCCAGGGGGTTCTTC.